This T cell receptor beta chain was profiled in a study of blood T cells in healthy people across ages. As regards this clonotype: Its antigen remains unknown.

Study-level points and caveats: Age showed a roughly linear inverse relationship with TCR beta diversity per million T cells.

It was with a sample-barcoded 5' primer and a J-beta primer mix that a second PCR of about 7 to 12 cycles was run. MiXCR, applied by TCRdb to the 5' RACE reads, yields one record per CDR3 protein. The profile shows roughly 730,000 distinct CDR3 sequences, around three fifths of them singletons. This CDR3 is built from 17 residues. V lost 7 bases and J 7 bases, leaving 28 bases between the germline ends. In germline, CDR1 is MNHNS, CDR2 SASEGT. Sequenced: blood. This TCR was sampled from a man aged 35 to 55 in good health. The chain is built from TRBV6-1 and TRBJ2-5; possibly TRBD2 for D (6 bases). DNA for the CDR3: TGTGCCAGCAACGAAGGGGACTCCGGGAAAATTTGGGGGACCCAGTACTTC. This translates into CASNEGDSGKIWGTQYF.